The present entry profiles one T cell receptor (beta chain) with its context. Per germline, CDR1 SGHRS and CDR2 YFSETQ. CDR3 length: 13 amino acids. V dropped 2 bases and J dropped 6 bases, with 8 bases sitting between them. Profiled with immunoSEQ multiplex PCR; TCRdb holds only in-frame clones, not every one. Of 720,000 or so clones in the sample, roughly 88% were seen once. This entry belongs to a study of shared T cell receptors in the human thymus. This sample was also put to use in a study of human thymus T cells.

The sequenced sample was thymocytes. The receptor's source is a girl in the first two years of life with a congenital heart defect. V usage is TRBV5-1 and J usage is TRBJ2-2; D remains ambiguous. The CDR3 reads CASSFPQSGELFF. CDR3 nucleotide sequence: TGCGCCAGCAGCTTCCCCCAATCCGGGGAGCTGTTTTTT.